This T cell receptor (beta chain) was sequenced in a study of blood T cell repertoires in COVID-19. Using immunoSEQ multiplex PCR, the repertoire was profiled, and TCRdb retains in-frame clones only, with some absent. The sample includes around 150,000 clones, just over 90% of them seen just once. The ends lost 6 bases at V and 8 bases at J; junction bases unmatched: 4. The CDR3 is made up of 12 amino acids. The V gene's germline CDR1 is MNHEY and CDR2 SVGAGI. Sequencing was performed on peripheral blood. This rearrangement joins TRBV6-5 to TRBJ1-2, with 9 bases fitting TRBD1. This TCR was recovered from a woman in her sixties or seventies with COVID-19, enrolled during active disease. The CDR3 sequence: CASRQGAEGYTF. The DNA for the CDR3 is TGTGCCAGCAGACAGGGGGCGGAAGGCTACACCTTC.